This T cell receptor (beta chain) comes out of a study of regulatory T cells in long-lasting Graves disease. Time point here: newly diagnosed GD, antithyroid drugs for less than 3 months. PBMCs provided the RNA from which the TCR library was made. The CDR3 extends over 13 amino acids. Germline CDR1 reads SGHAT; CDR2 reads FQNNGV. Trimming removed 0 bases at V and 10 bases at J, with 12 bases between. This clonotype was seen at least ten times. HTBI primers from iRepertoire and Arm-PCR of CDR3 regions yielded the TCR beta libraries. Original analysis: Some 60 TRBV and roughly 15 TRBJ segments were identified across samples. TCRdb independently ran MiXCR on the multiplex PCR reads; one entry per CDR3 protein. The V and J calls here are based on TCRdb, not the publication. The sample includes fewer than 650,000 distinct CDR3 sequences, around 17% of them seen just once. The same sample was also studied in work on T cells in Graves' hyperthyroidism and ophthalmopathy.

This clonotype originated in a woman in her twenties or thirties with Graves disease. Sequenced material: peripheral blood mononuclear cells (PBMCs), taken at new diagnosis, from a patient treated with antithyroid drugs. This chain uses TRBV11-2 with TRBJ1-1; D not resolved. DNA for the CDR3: TGTGCCAGCAGCTTAGATGTCCCCACGCCAGCTTTCTTT. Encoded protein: CASSLDVPTPAFF.